A selection of T cell receptor beta chains follows, all from one sample in a study of identical twins. TCRdb fed the 5' RACE reads into MiXCR, producing one record per CDR3 protein. The table includes about 520,000 distinct CDR3 sequences, roughly a fifth detected once. The sample was also linked to a second study, of T cells expressing NK-cell markers.

Sequenced material: CD4+ T cells sorted from blood. Every receptor here comes from a young woman in good health. CDR3s include the opening cysteine and the closing phenylalanine or tryptophan. D genes are given only for firm matches. Size is omitted from some rows. Given values are once, few, many or a class for expanded clones.

clone size,CDR3 length,V gene,D gene,J gene,CDR3 protein,CDR3 DNA
NA,14,TRBV12-3/TRBV12-4,NA,TRBJ2-2,CATSWSANTGELFF,TGTGCCACCTCATGGAGTGCGAACACCGGGGAGCTGTTTTTT
NA,18,TRBV20-1,NA,TRBJ2-3,CSARALWGGGGGGDTQYF,TGCAGTGCTAGAGCCCTTTGGGGGGGCGGGGGTGGCGGAGATACGCAGTATTTT
once,13,TRBV25-1,NA,TRBJ2-2,CASRQGTNGELFF,TGTGCCAGTCGACAGGGGACTAACGGGGAGCTGTTTTTT
NA,14,TRBV20-1,TRBD1,TRBJ2-4,CSAREDDRANIQYF,TGCAGTGCTAGAGAGGATGACAGGGCGAACATTCAGTACTTC
few,12,TRBV6-2/TRBV6-3,NA,TRBJ2-1,CASSAGRNEQFF,TGTGCCAGCTCTGCGGGAAGGAATGAGCAGTTCTTC
few,12,TRBV6-2/TRBV6-3,NA,TRBJ2-1,CASSPAASEQFF,TGTGCCAGCAGTCCAGCCGCGTCTGAGCAGTTCTTC
many,13,TRBV12-3/TRBV12-4,NA,TRBJ2-5,CASRKFPYETQYF,TGTGCCAGCAGGAAGTTCCCGTACGAGACCCAGTACTTC
NA,13,TRBV15,NA,TRBJ2-5,CATSGTTASTQYF,TGTGCCACCAGCGGAACGACAGCGTCCACCCAGTACTTC
NA,15,TRBV20-1,TRBD1,TRBJ2-7,CSASRTGGGPYEQYF,TGCAGTGCTAGCAGGACAGGGGGCGGCCCCTACGAGCAGTACTTC
once,14,TRBV7-2,NA,TRBJ1-1,CASSLQGRGTEAFF,TGTGCCAGCAGCTTACAGGGGCGGGGGACTGAAGCTTTCTTT
NA,14,TRBV20-1,NA,TRBJ2-6,CSARPPAGANVLTF,TGCAGTGCTAGACCCCCAGCTGGGGCCAACGTCCTGACTTTC
few,15,TRBV9,TRBD2,TRBJ2-7,CASSPLGGSGYEQYF,TGTGCCAGCAGCCCTCTTGGCGGGAGTGGCTACGAGCAGTACTTC
NA,12,TRBV12-3/TRBV12-4,NA,TRBJ2-2,CASSPGLGELFF,TGTGCCAGCAGCCCCGGGCTCGGGGAGCTGTTTTTT
NA,16,TRBV11-2,TRBD1,TRBJ2-7,CASSLHDTGVSYEQYF,TGTGCCAGCAGCTTACACGACACAGGGGTTAGCTACGAGCAGTACTTC
NA,15,TRBV18,NA,TRBJ2-1,CASSPWQGTYNEQFF,TGTGCCAGCTCACCATGGCAGGGAACTTACAATGAGCAGTTCTTC
few,13,TRBV7-6,NA,TRBJ1-2,CASSETDTGGYTF,TGTGCCAGCAGCGAGACAGATACCGGTGGCTACACCTTC
NA,15,TRBV5-4,NA,TRBJ2-3,CASSLGPSKTDTQYF,TGTGCCAGCAGCTTGGGGCCCTCAAAGACAGATACGCAGTATTTT
NA,15,TRBV20-1,TRBD2,TRBJ2-7,CSARGHAGLVSEQYF,TGCAGTGCTAGGGGCCACGCCGGACTAGTCAGCGAGCAGTACTTC
few,11,TRBV3-1,NA,TRBJ1-1,CASSQSVEAFF,TGTGCCAGCAGCCAATCAGTCGAAGCTTTCTTT
NA,14,TRBV20-1,NA,TRBJ2-5,CSLLNPTLQETQYF,TGCAGTCTCCTAAATCCGACCCTCCAAGAGACCCAGTACTTC
few,14,TRBV20-1,NA,TRBJ2-5,CSAGTGPTPETQYF,TGCAGTGCTGGAACGGGGCCAACGCCCGAGACCCAGTACTTC
NA,17,TRBV20-1,TRBD2,TRBJ2-1,CSAPAGLAGLAYNEQFF,TGCAGTGCTCCGGCGGGACTAGCGGGATTGGCGTACAATGAGCAGTTCTTC
NA,14,TRBV27,NA,TRBJ1-6,CASSLLVYQSPLHF,TGTGCCAGCAGTTTACTAGTCTATCAATCACCCCTCCACTTT
NA,15,TRBV10-3,TRBD1,TRBJ2-3,CAITPGTEFTDTQYF,TGTGCCATCACTCCCGGGACAGAATTCACAGATACGCAGTATTTT
few,15,TRBV5-1,TRBD2,TRBJ2-7,CASSMSGRAHYEQYF,TGCGCCAGCAGCATGAGCGGGAGGGCCCACTACGAGCAGTACTTC
NA,16,TRBV5-1,NA,TRBJ2-1,CASSLAQTNSYNEQFF,TGCGCCAGCAGCTTGGCACAGACCAACTCCTACAATGAGCAGTTCTTC
once,16,TRBV4-1,TRBD1,TRBJ2-7,CASSQVGRDRNYEQYF,TGCGCCAGCAGCCAAGTTGGTCGGGACAGGAACTACGAGCAGTACTTC
few,14,TRBV20-1,NA,TRBJ2-4,CSARVTGTENIQYF,TGCAGTGCTAGAGTCACTGGGACGGAAAACATTCAGTACTTC
few,15,TRBV7-2,NA,TRBJ2-1,CASSPDIHTYNEQFF,TGTGCCAGCAGCCCGGACATCCATACCTACAATGAGCAGTTCTTC
few,15,TRBV5-5,NA,TRBJ2-3,CASSFTPLRGDTQYF,TGTGCCAGCAGCTTCACCCCCCTCAGGGGAGATACGCAGTATTTT
NA,12,TRBV20-1,NA,TRBJ1-2,CSADSGPSGYTF,TGCAGTGCAGATAGTGGACCTTCTGGCTACACCTTC
few,18,TRBV20-1,TRBD2,TRBJ2-2,CSARVGLAGGPVTGELFF,TGCAGTGCTAGAGTGGGGCTAGCGGGGGGGCCTGTCACCGGGGAGCTGTTTTTT
NA,16,TRBV7-9,NA,TRBJ2-1,CASSLEWVLTYNEQFF,TGTGCCAGCAGCTTAGAGTGGGTACTAACCTACAATGAGCAGTTCTTC
few,16,TRBV20-1,NA,TRBJ1-1,CSARDPARGLNTEAFF,TGCAGTGCTAGAGATCCCGCCAGGGGACTGAACACTGAAGCTTTCTTT
many,13,TRBV20-1,TRBD1,TRBJ1-4,CSAYGTGHEKLFF,TGCAGTGCTTACGGGACAGGGCATGAAAAACTGTTTTTT
NA,13,TRBV5-1,NA,TRBJ2-7,CASSPLGRYEQYF,TGCGCCAGCAGCCCCCTAGGGCGGTACGAGCAGTACTTC
few,17,TRBV10-3,TRBD1,TRBJ2-1,CAISGATGTGRNNEQFF,TGTGCCATCAGCGGGGCGACCGGGACAGGGCGAAACAATGAGCAGTTCTTC
few,13,TRBV28,TRBD2,TRBJ2-7,CASSPLAGAGQYF,TGTGCCAGCAGTCCACTAGCGGGAGCCGGGCAGTACTTC
few,15,TRBV4-3,NA,TRBJ2-3,CASSQEGVRADTQYF,TGCGCCAGCAGCCAAGAGGGAGTTCGGGCAGATACGCAGTATTTT
NA,13,TRBV7-3,NA,TRBJ1-5,CASSSYAGDTQHF,TGTGCCAGCAGCTCATATGCCGGGGACACCCAGCATTTT
NA,16,TRBV6-1,NA,TRBJ2-7,CASSEGLAAAGYEQYF,TGTGCCAGCAGTGAAGGCTTAGCGGCAGCGGGCTACGAGCAGTACTTC
NA,15,TRBV5-1,NA,TRBJ2-3,CASSLVISGTDTQYF,TGCGCCAGCAGCTTAGTGATTTCAGGCACAGATACGCAGTATTTT
NA,13,TRBV3-1,NA,TRBJ2-2,CASSQSRGGELFF,TGTGCCAGCAGCCAAAGCAGGGGCGGGGAGCTGTTTTTT
NA,14,TRBV20-1,NA,TRBJ2-5,CSARIVGSWETQYF,TGCAGTGCTAGAATCGTCGGGAGCTGGGAGACCCAGTACTTC
NA,14,TRBV2,NA,TRBJ2-5,CASRWTEGEETQYF,TGTGCCAGCAGATGGACAGAGGGAGAGGAGACCCAGTACTTC